The source of this T cell receptor beta chain is a study of cytomegalovirus exposure and HLA in healthy donors. The germline gives CDR1 MGHRA, CDR2 YSYEKL. V was cut by 0 bases and J by 2 bases, with 14 bases left in between. This CDR3 is 17 amino acids long. Produced via immunoSEQ multiplex PCR; TCRdb's table is partial and in-frame only. The data show 150,000 to 200,000 clones, 88% seen once. The receptor was isolated from a young man in good health and CMV-seronegative. The sample taken for sequencing was PBMCs. This chain links TRBV4-1 with TRBJ1-3; D perhaps matches TRBD1 (5 bases). CDR3: CASSQERVGGPGNTIYF. CDR3 sequence (DNA): TGCGCCAGCAGCCAAGAGAGGGTGGGGGGACCTGGAAACACCATATATTTT.